Shown below are 30 T cell receptor beta chains from a single sample sequenced in a study of blood T cell repertoires in COVID-19. Assay: immunoSEQ multiplex PCR; the TCRdb copy retains only in-frame clones and omits some. Of about 83,000 clones listed, around 86% are singletons. The source material was peripheral blood. The source is a man aged 45-60 years with active COVID-19.

J is TRBJ2-1 and V is TRBV7-2, with D possibly TRBD1 on 5 matching bases. The germline V and J ends were trimmed by 1 base and 1 base, with 20 bases remaining between them. This CDR3 has 19 amino acids. Germline CDR1 SGHTA, CDR2 FQGNSA. Here the CDR3 reads CASSLEATIAGISYNEQFF. The CDR3 coding sequence is TGTGCCAGCAGCTTAGAGGCAACGATAGCAGGGATTTCCTACAATGAGCAGTTCTTC.

The chain joins TRBV4-1 to TRBJ2-2, with D possibly being TRBD1 (6 bases). The CDR3 loop spans 16 amino acids. Looked up from germline, CDR1 is MGHRA and CDR2 is YSYEKL. The V end lost 3 bases, the J end lost 4 bases, and 15 bases lay between the germline ends. This CDR3 reads CASSQQYRVSTGELFF. As DNA, the CDR3 is TGCGCCAGCAGCCAGCAGTACAGGGTTTCCACCGGGGAGCTGTTTTTT.

V is TRBV30 and J is TRBJ2-3; 13 nucleotides align to TRBD2. The V segment lost 0 bases and the J segment 5 bases; nucleotides outside the gene matches: 5. Germline V gene data show CDR1 as GTSNPN and CDR2 as SVGIG (reference sequence). The CDR3 extends over 16 amino acids. CDR3 loop: CAWSVGGLAGVDTQYF. CDR3 nucleotide sequence: TGTGCCTGGAGTGTCGGAGGACTAGCGGGAGTAGATACGCAGTATTTT.

The chain uses TRBV5-5 and TRBJ1-1; no definite D call. Germline CDR1 reads SGHKS; CDR2 reads YYEKEE (reference sequence). V was clipped by 1 base and J by 7 bases, with 14 bases between them. The CDR3 consists of 14 residues. CDR3 protein: CASSLTFIGGEAFF. CDR3 nucleotide sequence: TGTGCCAGCAGCTTGACCTTCATCGGAGGTGAAGCTTTCTTT.

The chain combines TRBV7-2 with TRBJ2-2; D is uncertain. Trimming pared 1 base from V and 0 bases from J, leaving 3 bases between. The CDR3 extends over 14 amino acids. CDR1 is SGHTA, CDR2 FQGNSA, per germline. The CDR3 coding sequence is TGTGCCAGCAGCTTAGATACGAACACCGGGGAGCTGTTTTTT. Its protein product is CASSLDTNTGELFF. Drawing the rest from reference TRBV7-2 and TRBJ2-2, the complete variable domain is GAGVSQSPSNKVTEKGKDVELRCDPISGHTALYWYRQSLGQGLEFLIYFQGNSAPDKSGLPSDRFSAERTGGSVSTLTIQRTQQEDSAVYLCASSLDTNTGELFFGEGSRLTVL.

V is TRBV29-1 and J is TRBJ1-1; TRBD1 matches at 9 bases. V lost 6 bases to trimming and J lost 4 bases; unmatched junction nucleotides: 15. There are 16 residues in the CDR3. Per germline, CDR1 SQVTM and CDR2 ANQGSEA. The CDR3 loop is CSVATGTGWESTEAFF. The DNA of the CDR3 is TGCAGCGTCGCCACCGGGACAGGGTGGGAGAGCACTGAAGCTTTCTTT. Drawing the rest from reference TRBV29-1 and TRBJ1-1, the complete variable domain is SAVISQKPSRDICQRGTSLTIQCQVDSQVTMMFWYRQQPGQSLTLIATANQGSEATYESGFVIDKFPISRPNLTFSTLTVSNMSPEDSSIYLCSVATGTGWESTEAFFGQGTRLTVV.

As DNA, the CDR3 is TGCAGCGTAAACCGCGAGGTGGGAGTCACTGAAGCTTTCTTT. It encodes CSVNREVGVTEAFF. The genes are TRBV29-1 and TRBJ1-1, with unresolved D. Trimming removed 6 bases from V and 4 bases from J, with 18 bases in between. Germline CDR1 reads SQVTM; CDR2 reads ANQGSEA. The CDR3 sequence is 14 residues long.

This clone was observed a few times. The rearrangement uses TRBV18 and TRBJ1-3; D uncertain. V gave up 3 bases and J gave up 1 base, with 7 bases separating them. The CDR3 covers 14 residues. CDR1 is KGHSH, CDR2 LQKENI, per germline. CDR3: CASSPAVSGNTIYF. For the CDR3, the DNA is TGTGCCAGCTCACCGGCCGTATCTGGAAACACCATATATTTT.

The chain employs TRBV2 and TRBJ2-2; possible D gene TRBD2, 5 bases. Germline values: CDR1 SNHLY, CDR2 FYNNEI. V shed 5 bases and J shed 7 bases, with 26 bases lying between them. The CDR3 has 18 amino acids. The DNA of the CDR3 is TGTGCCAGCAGTTCGGAGGTTAGGGTGGCCCGCCCTGTCGGGGAGCTGTTTTTT. Its protein is CASSSEVRVARPVGELFF.

The chain is built from TRBV7-2 and TRBJ1-6; no firm D call. Trimming took off 1 base at V and 7 bases at J, with 11 bases between the two ends. This CDR3 region has 15 residues. Germline lookup yields CDR1 SGHTA and CDR2 FQGNSA. CDR3 sequence: CASSLDSVRNSPLHF. The CDR3 nucleotides are TGTGCCAGCAGCTTAGATTCGGTACGGAATTCACCCCTCCACTTT.

V is TRBV4-1 and J is TRBJ1-5, with no clear D. The V end was cut by 1 base, the J end by 1 base, with 8 bases between. CDR3 length equals 15 residues. Germline V gene sequence: CDR1 MGHRA, CDR2 YSYEKL. The CDR3, as DNA: TGCGCCAGCAGCCAAGTCGAACAGAGCAATCAGCCCCAGCATTTT. It codes for CASSQVEQSNQPQHF.

The chain links TRBV28 to TRBJ2-3; 9 bases fit TRBD2. This CDR3 region has 12 residues. Germline CDR1 reads MDHEN; CDR2 reads SYDVKM. The CDR3 coding sequence is TGTGCTGCGGGGGGGCCAACAGATACGCAGTATTTT. This sequence encodes CAAGGPTDTQYF.

The V gene is TRBV6-1, the J gene TRBJ2-4, with D maybe TRBD1 (6 bases). V was trimmed by 2 bases and J by 2 bases, leaving 10 bases between them. Germline CDR1 reads MNHNS; CDR2 reads SASEGT. The CDR3 has 15 amino acids. CDR3 amino acids: CASSELRGSKNIQYF. Here the CDR3 DNA reads TGTGCCAGCAGTGAACTCAGGGGCTCCAAAAACATTCAGTACTTC.

This chain connects TRBV27 to TRBJ2-5; 8 bases align to TRBD2. Germline values: CDR1 MNHEY, CDR2 SMNVEV (reference sequence). The CDR3 runs 12 residues. V trimming: 9 bases; J trimming: 5 bases; junction bases outside the gene matches: 5. Written as DNA, the CDR3 is TGTGCCAGTCGGAGCGGGGGTGAGACCCAGTACTTC. Translated, it gives CASRSGGETQYF.

The sample holds a few counts of this clone. The chain is built from TRBV5-5 and TRBJ1-2, with TRBD1 matching over 12 bases. The CDR3 totals 15 residues. CDR1 and CDR2 from the germline V gene are SGHKS and YYEKEE (reference sequence). J gave up 2 bases and V 4 bases, and 3 bases lay outside the gene matches. The DNA for the CDR3 is TGTGCCAGCAGCAGGGGACAGGGGGCGAACTATGGCTACACCTTC. Translation gives CASSRGQGANYGYTF.

The chain is built from TRBV27 and TRBJ2-7; TRBD2 aligns across 11 bases. Losses at the gene ends were 5 bases for V and 1 base for J; bases not matched to a gene: 22. The CDR3 extends over 21 amino acids. Germline CDR1 reads MNHEY; CDR2 reads SMNVEV (reference sequence). CDR3 sequence reads: CASSPDFNLAGGAYGSYEQYF. The CDR3 bases are TGTGCCAGCAGTCCTGACTTTAACTTAGCGGGGGGGGCCTATGGATCCTACGAGCAGTACTTC.

J is TRBJ2-5 and V is TRBV12-3 or TRBV12-4; D uncertain. This CDR3 is 11 amino acids long. Trimming took 5 bases from V and 3 from J, leaving 4 bases between them. The CDR3 protein is CASSLEETQYF. Written as DNA, the CDR3 is TGTGCCAGCAGTCTCGAAGAGACCCAGTACTTC.

This clone was seen more than once but under ten times. The V gene is TRBV24-1, the J gene TRBJ2-1; TRBD2 might be the D (7 bases). Germline V gives CDR1 KGHDR, CDR2 SFDVKD. V lost 1 base and J lost 7, with 16 bases in between. The CDR3 contains 16 residues. Here the CDR3 DNA reads TGTGCCACCAGTGATTTTAGGCGGGGGCCTGGGAATGAGCAGTTCTTC. Its translation is CATSDFRRGPGNEQFF.

The rearrangement uses TRBV19 and TRBJ1-5; D is perhaps TRBD1 (6 bases). Germline CDR1 reads LNHDA; CDR2 reads SQIVND (reference sequence). The CDR3 has 14 residues. Trimming shortened V by 7 bases and J by 6 bases, and 16 bases separated the two germline ends. The CDR3 nucleotides read TGTGCCAGTACCCAGGGGATCTTAGGTCAGCCCCAGCATTTT. Amino acid sequence: CASTQGILGQPQHF.

The rearrangement uses TRBV11-2 and TRBJ2-5; TRBD2 agrees at 9 bases. V gave up 3 bases and J gave up 5 bases; unmatched junction bases: 1. CDR3 length: 13 amino acids. The germline CDR1 and CDR2 sequences are SGHAT and FQNNGV. The CDR3 nucleotides are TGTGCCAGCAGCTTTGGACTAGCGGAGACCCAGTACTTC. Protein sequence: CASSFGLAETQYF.

This clone occurred a few times. The chain has TRBV7-2 and TRBJ1-2; D ambiguous. Trimming shortened V by 6 bases and J by 1 base, and 12 bases separated the two germline ends. Looked up from germline, CDR1 is SGHTA and CDR2 is FQGNSA. This CDR3 comprises 14 residues. The DNA for the CDR3 is TGTGCCAGCAGTCCCTCTGTCAGTAACTATGGCTACACCTTC. It is translated as CASSPSVSNYGYTF.

This chain connects TRBV28 to TRBJ2-5, with D maybe TRBD1 (5 bases). Trimming pared 4 bases from V and 0 bases from J, leaving 9 bases between. CDR3 size: 14 residues. The germline V gene has CDR1 MDHEN and CDR2 SYDVKM. The CDR3 DNA is TGTGCCAGCAGTTCCAGGGCCCACCAAGAGACCCAGTACTTC. Its protein product is CASSSRAHQETQYF.

The rearrangement links TRBV7-2 to TRBJ1-3; 8 bases line up with TRBD1. Germline CDR1 is SGHTA and CDR2 is FQGNSA. The CDR3 has 16 amino acids. With V trimmed by 5 bases and J by 0 bases, 6 bases remained unmatched. The CDR3 reads CASSTQGAISGNTIYF. For the CDR3, the DNA is TGTGCCAGCAGCACCCAGGGGGCCATCTCTGGAAACACCATATATTTT.

This rearrangement joins TRBV7-2 to TRBJ2-1, with 8 bases matching TRBD2. Unmatched junction bases numbered 5, after V lost 3 bases and J lost 1 base. CDR3 length equals 16 residues. The germline gives CDR1 SGHTA, CDR2 FQGNSA. CDR3 protein: CASSFPAGGSYNEQFF. The CDR3 DNA reads as TGTGCCAGCAGCTTTCCTGCGGGAGGTTCCTACAATGAGCAGTTCTTC.

This clone is medium-sized in the sample. As DNA, the CDR3 is TGCGCCAGCAGCCCGGCGGGGACAGGTACTGTAGTTGAAGCTTTCTTT. Its translation: CASSPAGTGTVVEAFF. The rearrangement joins TRBV5-1 to TRBJ1-1; 8 bases align to TRBD1. The CDR3 extends over 16 amino acids. Trimming took 4 bases from V and 7 from J; bases not matched to a gene: 15. Germline CDR1 and CDR2: SGHRS and YFSETQ. Complete variable domain (other parts from reference TRBV5-1 and TRBJ1-1): KAGVTQTPRYLIKTRGQQVTLSCSPISGHRSVSWYQQTPGQGLQFLFEYFSETQRNKGNFPGRFSGRQFSNSRSEMNVSTLELGDSALYLCASSPAGTGTVVEAFFGQGTRLTVV.

This clone has just one count. The rearrangement links TRBV10-2 to TRBJ2-2; D is possibly TRBD1 (6 bases). The CDR3 contains 17 residues. V gave up 7 bases and J gave up 4 bases, with 22 bases separating them. Germline V gene lookup returns CDR1 WSHSY and CDR2 SAAADI. Here the CDR3 reads CASTRPSGQFTTGELFF. CDR3 nucleotides: TGCGCCAGCACAAGACCCTCTGGACAGTTTACCACCGGGGAGCTGTTTTTT.

The V and J genes are TRBV7-2 and TRBJ1-2; 10 bases align to TRBD1. V trimming: 5 bases; J trimming: 6 bases; junction bases outside the gene matches: 9. CDR1 is SGHTA and CDR2 is FQGNSA in the germline V gene. The CDR3 has 15 amino acids. CDR3 sequence: CASSANTGTGDGYTF. The CDR3 DNA sequence: TGTGCCAGCAGCGCCAATACCGGGACAGGGGATGGCTACACCTTC.

The chain combines TRBV28 with TRBJ2-7; 10 positions agree with TRBD2. The J segment lost 5 bases and the V segment lost 3 bases, leaving 10 bases of the junction unmatched. CDR1 and CDR2 from the germline V gene are MDHEN and SYDVKM. The CDR3 runs 16 residues. The CDR3 is CASSFGVQRGGHEQYF. Written as DNA, the CDR3 is TGTGCCAGCAGTTTCGGGGTGCAGCGGGGGGGTCACGAGCAGTACTTC.

The rearrangement joins TRBV5-5 to TRBJ1-5; D may be TRBD1 (5 bases). The CDR3 extends over 14 amino acids. Germline V CDR1 and CDR2: SGHKS, YYEKEE (reference sequence). Trimming removed 0 bases at V and 5 bases at J, with 9 bases between. CDR3 sequence reads: CASSLVGGDQPQHF. The DNA of the CDR3 is TGTGCCAGCAGCTTGGTGGGGGGGGATCAGCCCCAGCATTTT.

This chain connects TRBV5-1 to TRBJ2-7, with a weak D call TRBD2 (6 bases). The CDR3 runs 15 residues. The V gene lost 4 bases and the J gene lost 2 bases, with 16 bases spanning the gap. The germline gives CDR1 SGHRS, CDR2 YFSETQ. CDR3 in amino acids: CASSLGRGSTYEQYF. CDR3 sequence (DNA): TGCGCCAGCAGCCTAGGACGGGGGTCTACCTACGAGCAGTACTTC. The whole variable domain, filled in from reference TRBV5-1 and TRBJ2-7, reads KAGVTQTPRYLIKTRGQQVTLSCSPISGHRSVSWYQQTPGQGLQFLFEYFSETQRNKGNFPGRFSGRQFSNSRSEMNVSTLELGDSALYLCASSLGRGSTYEQYFGPGTRLTVT.